Listed here is a single T cell receptor beta chain. The V and J ends lost 7 bases and 14 bases respectively, with 17 bases between them. This CDR3 is 12 amino acids long. These data belong to a study of blood T cell repertoires in COVID-19. Whole-study context: Samples came from the United States, Italy and Spain, spanning acute and convalescent COVID-19.

Per the authors' pipeline: Amplification of reference gene primers was used by the study to estimate nucleated cell counts. Assay used: immunoSEQ multiplex PCR; TCRdb lists only in-frame clones, some missing. The V and J calls and clone size were taken over from that table, and D and trimming were inferred from the DNA. The sample has 400,000 to 450,000 clones, 88% seen once. Seattle patients were enrolled during active infection and followed longitudinally. Input material: peripheral blood. This chain uses TRBV12-3 or TRBV12-4 with TRBJ2-2, with D possibly being TRBD1 (5 bases). The TCR sequence derives from a woman aged 50 to 60 with COVID-19, enrolled during active disease. The CDR3 loop is CASTPDPGKLFF. For the CDR3, the DNA is TGTGCCAGCACCCCCGATCCAGGGAAACTGTTTTTT.